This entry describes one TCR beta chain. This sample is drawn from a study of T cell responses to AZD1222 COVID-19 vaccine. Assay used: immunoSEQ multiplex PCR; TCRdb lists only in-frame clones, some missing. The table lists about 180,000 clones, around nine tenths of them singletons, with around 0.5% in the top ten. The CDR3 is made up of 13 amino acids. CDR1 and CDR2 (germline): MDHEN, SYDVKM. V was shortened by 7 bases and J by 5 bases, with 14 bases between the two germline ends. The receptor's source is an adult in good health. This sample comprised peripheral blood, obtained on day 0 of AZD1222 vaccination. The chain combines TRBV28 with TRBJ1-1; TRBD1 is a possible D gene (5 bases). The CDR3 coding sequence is TGTGCCAGCATCGGGCGGGGGGGAACTGAAGCTTTCTTT. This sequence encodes CASIGRGGTEAFF.